A selection of T cell receptor beta chains follows, all from one sample in a study of shared clonotypes between healthy human individuals. Produced via immunoSEQ multiplex PCR; TCRdb's table is partial and in-frame only. The sample lists about 1.1 million clones; 60% to 80% were seen once. What was sequenced was memory CD4+ T cells from PBMCs. These receptors were taken from a man between 18 and 35 years old in good health. Some clones in this sample may be carry-over from other donors' samples. Both conserved end residues are part of each CDR3. The order of the fields is J gene, V gene, clone size, D gene, CDR3 DNA, CDR3 protein. D genes are given only for firm matches. A clone size is listed for some rows: how often the clone was seen (once, few, many), or a class if it is expanded.

>TRBJ2-1|TRBV9|once|TRBD2
TGTGCCAGCAGCCCTCAGACTAGCGGGGGAACCTACAATGAGCAGTTCTTC
CASSPQTSGGTYNEQFF
>TRBJ2-7|TRBV5-1|NA|TRBD1
TGCGCCAGCACCCAGGACAGGGACGAGCAGTACTTC
CASTQDRDEQYF
>TRBJ2-2|TRBV11-1|NA|TRBD1
TGTGCCAGCAGCCCCCTGACAGGGTCGGACACCGGGGAGCTGTTTTTT
CASSPLTGSDTGELFF
>TRBJ2-1|TRBV7-2|NA|NA
TGTGCCACCAGCGGGTGGACTGGCAATGAGCAGTTCTTC
CATSGWTGNEQFF
>TRBJ2-5|TRBV5-1|NA|NA
TGCGCCAGCAGCTTACAGGACGCAGGGACCCAGTACTTC
CASSLQDAGTQYF
>TRBJ1-2|TRBV7-3|NA|NA
TGTGCCAGCAGCTTAATTCCACAGGAGGATGGCTACACCTTC
CASSLIPQEDGYTF
>TRBJ2-5|TRBV7-7|few|NA
TGTGCCAGCAGCTTAGGTGTAGTCGGGGAGACCCAGTACTTC
CASSLGVVGETQYF
>TRBJ2-7|TRBV6-1|NA|NA
TGTGCCAGCAGTGAACGCGGTGCGTTCTCCTACGAGCAGTACTTC
CASSERGAFSYEQYF
>TRBJ2-7|TRBV18|NA|NA
TGTGCCAGCTCACCAGCGACCAGCTCCTACGAGCAGTACTTC
CASSPATSSYEQYF
>TRBJ1-5|TRBV4-1|NA|NA
TGCGCCAGCAGCCCCCGGGACACCAATCAGCCCCAGCATTTT
CASSPRDTNQPQHF
>TRBJ1-4|TRBV5-1|NA|TRBD1
TGCGCCAGCAGGGGACAGGGGGCGTTTAATGAAAAACTGTTTTTT
CASRGQGAFNEKLFF
>TRBJ2-7|TRBV21-1|few|NA
TGTGCCAACAAACCGAGGGGGACAGGGAGATACGAGCAGTACTTC
CANKPRGTGRYEQYF
>TRBJ2-2|TRBV5-5|once|NA
TGTGCCAGCAGCTTGGGCGGCACCGGGGAGCTGTTTTTT
CASSLGGTGELFF
>TRBJ1-1|TRBV6-6|few|NA
TGTGCCAGCAGTTACCAATTGAACACTGAAGCTTTCTTT
CASSYQLNTEAFF
>TRBJ2-7|TRBV5-1|few|TRBD2
TGCGCCAGCAGCTTTGGCGGGAGTTTCGACGAGCAGTACTTC
CASSFGGSFDEQYF
>TRBJ2-1|TRBV30|once|NA
TGTGCCTGGAGTGTTATCGAGCATGGGGAGCAGTTCTTC
CAWSVIEHGEQFF
>TRBJ2-7|TRBV21-1|NA|NA
TGTGCCAGCAGCAAAGCGGGGGACAGTCACTACTACGAGCAGTACTTC
CASSKAGDSHYYEQYF
>TRBJ1-2|TRBV28|NA|NA
TGTGCCAGCAGTTCGACTCTAAACGGCTACACCTTC
CASSSTLNGYTF
>TRBJ1-4|TRBV28|few|NA
TGTGCCGCTCATGGGCAGGGTCCCGAAAAACTGTTTTTT
CAAHGQGPEKLFF
>TRBJ2-1|TRBV7-2|NA|NA
TGTGCCACCGTTCAGGACAGAGACTACAATGAGCAGTTCTTC
CATVQDRDYNEQFF
>TRBJ1-3|TRBV7-2|NA|NA
TGTGCCAGCAGCTTAGTATTCGGGTCTGGAAACACCATATATTTT
CASSLVFGSGNTIYF
>TRBJ2-3|TRBV5-1|NA|TRBD1
TGCGCCAGCAGCTCTGGACAGGGGCCGTCCACAGATACGCAGTATTTT
CASSSGQGPSTDTQYF
>TRBJ1-2|TRBV30|NA|NA
TGTGCCGGTTCGGTTCTCTATGGCTACACCTTC
CAGSVLYGYTF
>TRBJ2-2|TRBV7-2|few|NA
TGTGCCAGCAGCCCCATGAGGGGGAGGGACTACACCGGGGAGCTGTTTTTT
CASSPMRGRDYTGELFF
>TRBJ2-1|TRBV4-1|NA|NA
TGCGCCAGCAGCCAAGGGACTGGCCGCTTTTACAATGAGCAGTTCTTC
CASSQGTGRFYNEQFF
>TRBJ2-3|TRBV28|NA|TRBD2
TGTGCCAGCAGACAATTAGCGGGGGGACGCACAGATACGCAGTATTTT
CASRQLAGGRTDTQYF
>TRBJ2-7|TRBV10-3|NA|TRBD1
TGTGCCATCAGTTACCCGGGACAGATGACCTACGAGCAGTACTTC
CAISYPGQMTYEQYF
>TRBJ2-3|TRBV9|NA|NA
TGTGCCAGCAGCGTCGACAGCGCAGATACGCAGTATTTT
CASSVDSADTQYF
>TRBJ1-2|TRBV2|few|NA
TGTGCCAGCAGTGAAGCGCGCAGGGCTGGCTACACCTTC
CASSEARRAGYTF
>TRBJ1-2|TRBV5-4|NA|NA
TGTGCCAGCAGCTGGGGCGAAAACTATGGCTACACCTTC
CASSWGENYGYTF
>TRBJ2-7|TRBV7-2|NA|TRBD2
TGTGCCAGCAGCGACCGGTCGGGCAGGGAGGGTTACGAGCAGTACTTC
CASSDRSGREGYEQYF
>TRBJ2-1|TRBV29-1|few|NA
TGCAGCGGTACCCAGGGACGGGCAAACAATGAGCAGTTCTTC
CSGTQGRANNEQFF
>TRBJ1-1|TRBV5-5|few|TRBD1
TGTGCCAGCAGCGCCCGGACAGGGAACACTGAAGCTTTCTTT
CASSARTGNTEAFF
>TRBJ1-3|TRBV25-1|NA|NA
TGTGCCAGCCGGCCAACCCTTATCAGCTCTGGAAACACCATATATTTT
CASRPTLISSGNTIYF
>TRBJ1-2|TRBV15|few|TRBD1
TGTGCCACCAGCAGAGATGGACAGGGCTATGGCTACACCTTC
CATSRDGQGYGYTF
>TRBJ2-6|TRBV11-2|NA|NA
TGTGCCAGCAGCAAAGGGTTTGGATCTGGGGCCAACGTCCTGACTTTC
CASSKGFGSGANVLTF
>TRBJ2-5|TRBV18|NA|NA
TGTGCCAGCTCACCCGGACAGAACCAAGAGACCCAGTACTTC
CASSPGQNQETQYF
>TRBJ2-7|TRBV5-6|NA|NA
TGTGCCAGCAGCGGCGCGGGTGGCAGCCCCTACGAGCAGTACTTC
CASSGAGGSPYEQYF
>TRBJ2-7|TRBV4-1|NA|TRBD2
TGCGCCAGCAGCCAAGATCGATCGACTAGCGGGGCCTACGAGCAGTACTTC
CASSQDRSTSGAYEQYF
>TRBJ2-7|TRBV28|few|NA
TGTGCCATCGAGGGCAGCACCTACGAGCAGTACTTC
CAIEGSTYEQYF